The present T cell receptor beta chain was sequenced within a study of blood T cell repertoires in COVID-19. Study at large: Spain, Italy and the United States supplied samples that represented acute and convalescent COVID-19.

During active infection, Seattle patients enrolled and were then monitored through disease. As originally analysed: Reference gene primer amplification in the assay estimated nucleated cell counts. The assay was immunoSEQ multiplex PCR, and TCRdb's table has in-frame clones only and misses some. From that table come the V and J calls and clone size; the DNA was used to work out D and trimming. This sample yields nearly 70,000 clones, of which 75% to 95% are seen a single time; 6% to 7.5% belongs to the top ten. The length of the CDR3 is 14 residues. The rearrangement uses TRBV21-1 and TRBJ2-7; the table's D call TRBD1 went unverified against the DNA. TRBV21-1 counts as a pseudogene. Sequencing input: peripheral blood. This clonotype originated in a man in his forties with COVID-19, enrolled during active disease. The chain's CDR3 is CASSTQGAVNEQYF. In DNA form, the CDR3 reads TGTGCCAGCAGCACTCAGGGGGCAGTAAACGAGCAGTACTTC.